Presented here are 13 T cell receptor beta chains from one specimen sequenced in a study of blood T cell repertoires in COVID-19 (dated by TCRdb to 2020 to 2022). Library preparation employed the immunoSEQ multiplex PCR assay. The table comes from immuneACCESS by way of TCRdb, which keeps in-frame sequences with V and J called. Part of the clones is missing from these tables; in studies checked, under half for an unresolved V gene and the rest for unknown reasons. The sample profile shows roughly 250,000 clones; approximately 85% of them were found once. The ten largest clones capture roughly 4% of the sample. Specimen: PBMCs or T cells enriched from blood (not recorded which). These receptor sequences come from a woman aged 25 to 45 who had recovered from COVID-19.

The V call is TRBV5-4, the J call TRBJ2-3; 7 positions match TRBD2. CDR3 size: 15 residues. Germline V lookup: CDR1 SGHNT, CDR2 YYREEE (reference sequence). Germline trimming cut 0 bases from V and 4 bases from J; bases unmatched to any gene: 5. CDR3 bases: TGTGCCAGCAGCTTGGGGACTAGTGTGGCAGATACGCAGTATTTT. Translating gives CASSLGTSVADTQYF. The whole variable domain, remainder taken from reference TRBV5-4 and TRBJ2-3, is ETGVTQSPTHLIKTRGQQVTLRCSSQSGHNTVSWYQQALGQGPQFIFQYYREEENGRGNFPPRFSGLQFPNYSSELNVNALELDDSALYLCASSLGTSVADTQYFGPGTRLTVL.

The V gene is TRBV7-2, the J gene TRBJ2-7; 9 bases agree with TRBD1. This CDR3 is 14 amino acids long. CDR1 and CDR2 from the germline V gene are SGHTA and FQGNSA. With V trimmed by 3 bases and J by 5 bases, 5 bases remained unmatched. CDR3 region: CASSFDRGIDEQYF. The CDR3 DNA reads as TGTGCCAGCAGCTTTGACAGGGGGATCGACGAGCAGTACTTC.

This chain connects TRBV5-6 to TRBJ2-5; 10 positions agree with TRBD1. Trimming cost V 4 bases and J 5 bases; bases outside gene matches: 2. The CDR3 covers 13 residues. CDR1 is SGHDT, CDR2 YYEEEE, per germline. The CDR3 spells CASSRDRGETQYF. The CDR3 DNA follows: TGTGCCAGCAGCAGGGACAGGGGTGAGACCCAGTACTTC.

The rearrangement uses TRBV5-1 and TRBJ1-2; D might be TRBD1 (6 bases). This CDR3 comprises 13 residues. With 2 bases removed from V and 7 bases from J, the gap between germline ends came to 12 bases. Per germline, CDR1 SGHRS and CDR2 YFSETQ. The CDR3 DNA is TGCGCCAGCAGCTTAGCGGGGGCAGGTGGCTACACCTTC. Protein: CASSLAGAGGYTF.

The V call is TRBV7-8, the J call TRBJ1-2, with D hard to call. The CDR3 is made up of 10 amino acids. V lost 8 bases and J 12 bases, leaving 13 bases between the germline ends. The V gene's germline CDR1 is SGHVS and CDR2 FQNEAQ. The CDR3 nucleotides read TGTGCCAGCGGGGAGGGAGCGGACACCTTC. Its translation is CASGEGADTF.

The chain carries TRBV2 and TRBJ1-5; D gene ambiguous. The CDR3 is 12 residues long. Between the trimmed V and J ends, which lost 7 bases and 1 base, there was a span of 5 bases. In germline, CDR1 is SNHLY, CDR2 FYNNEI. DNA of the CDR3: TGTGCCAGCAAGCGGAGCAATCAGCCCCAGCATTTT. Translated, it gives CASKRSNQPQHF.

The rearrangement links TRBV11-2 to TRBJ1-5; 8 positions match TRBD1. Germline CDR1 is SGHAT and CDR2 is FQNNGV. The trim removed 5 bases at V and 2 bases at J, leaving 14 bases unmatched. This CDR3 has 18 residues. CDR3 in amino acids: CASSAGTGSRRGNQPQHF. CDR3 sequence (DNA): TGTGCCAGCAGCGCCGGGACAGGTTCGCGGAGGGGCAATCAGCCCCAGCATTTT.

CDR3 DNA sequence: TGTGCCAGCAGCCCTCCTTCGGGGCGGGGGAGCACAGATACGCAGTATTTT. Translated, it gives CASSPPSGRGSTDTQYF. The chain joins TRBV3-1 (or the pseudogene TRBV3-2) to TRBJ2-3; TRBD2 matches 7 bases. The CDR3 covers 17 residues. Per the germline V gene, CDR1 is LGHDT and CDR2 is YNNKEL (reference sequence). Unmatched junction bases numbered 10, after V lost 4 bases and J lost 0 bases.

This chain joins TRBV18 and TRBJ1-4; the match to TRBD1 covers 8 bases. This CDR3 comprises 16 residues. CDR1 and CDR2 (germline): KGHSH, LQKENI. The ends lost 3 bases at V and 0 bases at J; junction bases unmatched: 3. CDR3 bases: TGTGCCAGCTCACCTGGACAGGGTTCAACTAATGAAAAACTGTTTTTT. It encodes CASSPGQGSTNEKLFF.

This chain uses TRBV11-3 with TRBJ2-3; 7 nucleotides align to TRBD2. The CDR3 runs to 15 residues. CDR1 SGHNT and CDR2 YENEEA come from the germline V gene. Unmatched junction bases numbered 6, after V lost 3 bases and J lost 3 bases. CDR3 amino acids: CASSLGGGMTDTQYF. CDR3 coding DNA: TGTGCCAGCAGCTTGGGCGGGGGTATGACAGATACGCAGTATTTT.

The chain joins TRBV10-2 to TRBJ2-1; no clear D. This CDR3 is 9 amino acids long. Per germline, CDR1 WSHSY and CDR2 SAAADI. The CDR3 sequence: CACGHEQFF. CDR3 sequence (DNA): TGCGCGTGCGGCCATGAGCAGTTCTTC.

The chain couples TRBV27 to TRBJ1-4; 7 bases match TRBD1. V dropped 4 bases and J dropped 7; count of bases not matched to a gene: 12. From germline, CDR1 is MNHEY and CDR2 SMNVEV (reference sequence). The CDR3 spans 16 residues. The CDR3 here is CASSSLPTGLSEKLFF. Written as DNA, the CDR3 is TGTGCCAGCAGTTCCCTCCCGACAGGGTTGAGTGAAAAACTGTTTTTT.

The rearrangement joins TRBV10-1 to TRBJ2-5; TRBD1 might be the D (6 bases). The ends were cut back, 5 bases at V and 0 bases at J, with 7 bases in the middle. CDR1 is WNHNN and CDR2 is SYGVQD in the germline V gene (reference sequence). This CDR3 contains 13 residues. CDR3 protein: CASSRTDQETQYF. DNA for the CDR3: TGCGCCAGCAGTCGGACAGACCAAGAGACCCAGTACTTC.